This T cell receptor (beta chain) was sequenced in a study of cytomegalovirus exposure and HLA in healthy donors. Study-level findings and limits: It was reported that TCR beta sequences correctly inferred the HLA-A and HLA-B alleles for most subjects. The authors later found TCR association rates varying by HLA locus, with DRB1 most and HLA-C fewest.

The CDR3 runs 14 residues. Germline values: CDR1 SGHRS, CDR2 YFSETQ. V was clipped by 0 bases and J by 4 bases, with 10 bases between them. Researchers ran the PCR with 60 Vbeta and 13 Jbeta primers. Assay: immunoSEQ multiplex PCR; the TCRdb copy retains only in-frame clones and omits some. Of tens of thousands of clones in the sample, roughly four fifths were seen once. About this clone itself: Its specificity is unknown.

This clonotype originated in a man between 25 and 39 years old in good health and CMV-seronegative. The V call is TRBV5-1, the J call TRBJ1-2; D gene unclear. Material: PBMCs. The CDR3: CASSLEEDSYGYTF. CDR3 nucleotides: TGCGCCAGCAGCTTGGAAGAGGACTCCTATGGCTACACCTTC.